These 14 T cell receptor beta chains came from one sample sequenced in a study of blood T cell repertoires in COVID-19. TCRdb's copy holds only in-frame clones and misses some; the assay was immunoSEQ multiplex PCR. The sample shows some 250,000 clones, around 87% of them seen only once. Sequenced: peripheral blood. The source is a woman aged 55-69 years with COVID-19, enrolled during active disease.

The chain recombines TRBV4-1 with TRBJ2-1, with 9 nucleotides matching TRBD2. Germline values: CDR1 MGHRA, CDR2 YSYEKL. J was trimmed by 3 bases and V by 1 base; bases with no gene match: 16. This CDR3 has 20 amino acids. The CDR3 loop is CASSQVWSGGAAGGYNEQFF. The CDR3, as DNA: TGCGCCAGCAGCCAAGTTTGGTCTGGGGGCGCAGCGGGAGGCTACAATGAGCAGTTCTTC.

This rearrangement joins TRBV27 to TRBJ2-7; 11 positions agree with TRBD1. This CDR3 contains 16 residues. CDR1 and CDR2 from the germline V gene are MNHEY and SMNVEV (reference sequence). The V and J ends lost 6 bases and 3 bases, in that order; junction bases with no gene match: 10. The CDR3 reads CASSSLTGTGGYEQYF. As DNA, the CDR3 is TGTGCCAGCAGCTCACTGACCGGGACAGGGGGCTACGAGCAGTACTTC.

This chain connects TRBV11-1 to TRBJ2-1, with 8 positions matching TRBD1. Germline CDR1 reads SGHAT; CDR2 reads FQDESV (reference sequence). The CDR3 is 13 residues long. V lost 4 bases to trimming and J lost 10 bases; unmatched junction nucleotides: 6. The chain's CDR3 is CASSSQGEGEQFF. The CDR3 coding sequence is TGTGCCAGCAGCTCACAGGGGGAAGGGGAGCAGTTCTTC.

This chain links TRBV2 with TRBJ1-2; maybe TRBD1 (5 bases). This CDR3 is built from 11 residues. The ends were cut back, 3 bases at V and 7 bases at J, with 6 bases in the middle. Germline CDR1 SNHLY, CDR2 FYNNEI. This CDR3 reads CASSEQGGYTF. The DNA for the CDR3 is TGTGCCAGCAGTGAGCAGGGTGGCTACACCTTC.

The chain recombines TRBV6-5 with TRBJ1-6; D remains ambiguous. The V end was cut by 6 bases, the J end by 7 bases, with 10 bases between. In germline, CDR1 is MNHEY, CDR2 SVGAGI. The CDR3 contains 13 residues. The CDR3 DNA is TGTGCCAGCAGCGCCTCCAGGAATTCACCCCTCCACTTT. It encodes CASSASRNSPLHF.

This sequence joins TRBV7-3 and TRBJ2-7, with 10 positions matching TRBD2. Germline lookup yields CDR1 SGHTA and CDR2 FQGTGA. The J segment lost 4 bases and the V segment lost 4 bases, leaving 4 bases of the junction unmatched. This CDR3 is 14 amino acids long. CDR3 DNA: TGTGCCAGCAGCTCTAGCGGGAGAAGGTACGAGCAGTACTTC. Translation gives CASSSSGRRYEQYF.

The chain combines TRBV11-2 with TRBJ2-1, with TRBD2 matching 7 bases. Germline V lookup: CDR1 SGHAT, CDR2 FQNNGV. The CDR3 consists of 15 residues. Unmatched junction bases numbered 8, after V lost 1 base and J lost 8 bases. The CDR3 protein is CASSLVGGGGDEQFF. The CDR3, as DNA: TGTGCCAGCAGCTTAGTGGGTGGGGGAGGGGATGAGCAGTTCTTC. Drawing the rest from reference TRBV11-2 and TRBJ2-1, the complete variable domain is EAGVAQSPRYKIIEKRQSVAFWCNPISGHATLYWYQQILGQGPKLLIQFQNNGVVDDSQLPKDRFSAERLKGVDSTLKIQPAKLEDSAVYLCASSLVGGGGDEQFFGPGTRLTVL.

This chain uses TRBV6-6 with TRBJ1-4, with 9 bases lining up with TRBD1. Unmatched junction bases numbered 10, after V lost 5 bases and J lost 3 bases. The CDR3 contains 17 residues. Germline lookup yields CDR1 MNHNY and CDR2 SVGAGI (reference sequence). In DNA, the CDR3 is TGTGCCAGCAGTCGGACGACAGGGGGTCTTGCTAATGAAAAACTGTTTTTT. Translation: CASSRTTGGLANEKLFF.

The rearrangement uses TRBV27 and TRBJ1-2, with 7 bases aligning to TRBD1. Germline V gene lookup returns CDR1 MNHEY and CDR2 SMNVEV (reference sequence). CDR3 length: 11 amino acids. V trimming: 10 bases; J trimming: 8 bases; junction bases outside the gene matches: 7. DNA for the CDR3: TGTGCCACCCTGACAGGGAACGGCTACACCTTC. The encoded protein is CATLTGNGYTF.

The chain couples TRBV10-3 to TRBJ2-3; 9 bases are shared with TRBD2. The CDR3 totals 16 residues. The germline CDR1 and CDR2 sequences are ENHRY and SYGVKD. Trimming removed 4 bases from V and 3 bases from J; junction bases left unmatched: 8. The CDR3 nucleotides are TGTGCCATCAGTGGATATAGCGGGAGCTCGACAGATACGCAGTATTTT. Translating it yields CAISGYSGSSTDTQYF.

The V and J genes are TRBV7-3 and TRBJ2-2; 8 bases agree with TRBD1. The V gene's germline CDR1 is SGHTA and CDR2 FQGTGA. The junction had 7 bases not matched to a gene; V was cut back by 6 bases and J by 1 base. CDR3 length: 16 residues. The CDR3 sequence: CASSRQGPLNTGELFF. CDR3 coding DNA: TGTGCCAGCAGTAGACAGGGGCCCTTGAACACCGGGGAGCTGTTTTTT.

In its sample, this clone was seen once. This rearrangement joins TRBV28 to TRBJ1-5; 7 positions match TRBD1. Germline V gene sequence: CDR1 MDHEN, CDR2 SYDVKM. V gave up 6 bases and J gave up 3 bases; unmatched junction bases: 11. The CDR3 length is 16 residues. The CDR3 DNA sequence: TGTGCCAGCAGACGACAGGGTCCGGGGGCCAATCAGCCCCAGCATTTT. Protein product: CASRRQGPGANQPQHF.

The rearrangement links TRBV28 to TRBJ1-5; a possible D gene is TRBD1 (5 bases). This CDR3 is 15 amino acids long. V dropped 7 bases and J dropped 3 bases, with 16 bases sitting between them. From germline, CDR1 is MDHEN and CDR2 SYDVKM. The CDR3 loop is CASNFGQGINQPQHF. CDR3 in DNA: TGTGCCAGCAACTTCGGGCAGGGTATCAATCAGCCCCAGCATTTT.

The chain is built from TRBV30 and TRBJ2-7; D is ambiguous. This CDR3 region has 13 residues. Trimming took off 0 bases at V and 6 bases at J, with 12 bases between the two ends. Germline assignment: CDR1 GTSNPN and CDR2 SVGIG (reference sequence). CDR3 DNA sequence: TGTGCCTGGAGTGTAAAAGCTCTCCGCGAGCAGTACTTC. It encodes CAWSVKALREQYF.